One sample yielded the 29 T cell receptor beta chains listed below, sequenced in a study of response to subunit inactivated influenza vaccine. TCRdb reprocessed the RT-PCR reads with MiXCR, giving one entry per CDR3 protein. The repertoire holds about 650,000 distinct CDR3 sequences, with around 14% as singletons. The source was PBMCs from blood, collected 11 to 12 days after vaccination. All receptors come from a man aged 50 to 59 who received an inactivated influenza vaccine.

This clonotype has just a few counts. This CDR3 is CASSGYDRGPFVTEAFF. The CDR3 bases are TGTGCCAGCAGCGGCTACGACAGGGGACCCTTCGTTACTGAAGCTTTCTTT. The chain recombines TRBV9 with TRBJ1-1; TRBD1 agrees at 8 bases. The CDR3 runs 17 residues. Germline-derived CDR1 and CDR2 are SGDLS and YYNGEE. V lost 3 bases, J lost 5 bases, and 15 bases stayed unmatched.

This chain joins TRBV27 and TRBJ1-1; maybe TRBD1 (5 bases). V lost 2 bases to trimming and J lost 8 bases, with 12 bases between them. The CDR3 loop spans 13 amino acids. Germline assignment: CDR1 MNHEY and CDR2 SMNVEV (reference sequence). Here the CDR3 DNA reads TGTGCCAGCAGTTTAGTCACAGGCATCGAAGCTTTCTTT. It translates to CASSLVTGIEAFF.

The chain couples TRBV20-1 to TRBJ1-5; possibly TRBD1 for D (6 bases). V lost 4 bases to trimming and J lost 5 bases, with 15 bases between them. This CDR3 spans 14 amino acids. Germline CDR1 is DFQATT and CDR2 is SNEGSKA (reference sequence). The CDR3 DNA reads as TGCAGTGCTATTTCGGACAGAATGGATCAGCCCCAGCATTTT. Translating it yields CSAISDRMDQPQHF.

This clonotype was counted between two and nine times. CDR3 in amino acids: CSARDWTSGSRGSIADTQYF. CDR3 sequence (DNA): TGCAGTGCTAGAGATTGGACTAGCGGGAGTCGGGGTTCGATCGCAGATACGCAGTATTTT. The rearrangement joins TRBV20-1 to TRBJ2-3; 13 nucleotides line up with TRBD2. The CDR3 length is 20 residues. Per germline, CDR1 DFQATT and CDR2 SNEGSKA (reference sequence). The J segment lost 4 bases and the V segment lost 0 bases, leaving 16 bases of the junction unmatched.

The CDR3 protein is CASSQLSDPGAFF. As DNA, the CDR3 is TGTGCCAGCAGCCAGCTCTCGGACCCCGGGGCGTTCTTC. The V and J genes are TRBV28 and TRBJ2-1; D possibly uses TRBD1 or TRBD2 (5 bases each). V lost 6 bases and J lost 15, with 21 bases in between. The CDR3 contains 13 residues. Germline assignment: CDR1 MDHEN and CDR2 SYDVKM.

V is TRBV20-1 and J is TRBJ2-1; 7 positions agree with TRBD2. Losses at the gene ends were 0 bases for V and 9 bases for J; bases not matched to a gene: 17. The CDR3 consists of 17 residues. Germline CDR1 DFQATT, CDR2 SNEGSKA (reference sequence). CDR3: CSARDPFSAGYWGEQFF. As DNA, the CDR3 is TGCAGTGCTAGAGATCCCTTTTCAGCGGGATACTGGGGTGAGCAGTTCTTC.

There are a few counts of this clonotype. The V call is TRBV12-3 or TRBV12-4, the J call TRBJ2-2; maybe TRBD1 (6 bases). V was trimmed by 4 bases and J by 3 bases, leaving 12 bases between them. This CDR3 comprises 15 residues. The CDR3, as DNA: TGTGCCAGCAGTTCGAACAGGGAAGACACCGGGGAGCTGTTTTTT. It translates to CASSSNREDTGELFF.

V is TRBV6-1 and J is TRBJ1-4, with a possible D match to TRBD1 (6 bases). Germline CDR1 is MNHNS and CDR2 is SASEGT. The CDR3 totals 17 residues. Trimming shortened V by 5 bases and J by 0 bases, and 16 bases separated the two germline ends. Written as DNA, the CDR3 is TGTGCCAGCAGTCGTATCCCAACAGGGTCAACTAATGAAAAACTGTTTTTT. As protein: CASSRIPTGSTNEKLFF.

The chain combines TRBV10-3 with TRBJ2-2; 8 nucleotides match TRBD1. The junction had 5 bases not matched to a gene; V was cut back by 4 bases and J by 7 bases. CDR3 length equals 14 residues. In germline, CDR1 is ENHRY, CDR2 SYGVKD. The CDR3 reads CAISGQGADGELFF. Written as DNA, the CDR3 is TGTGCCATCAGTGGTCAGGGGGCAGACGGGGAGCTGTTTTTT.

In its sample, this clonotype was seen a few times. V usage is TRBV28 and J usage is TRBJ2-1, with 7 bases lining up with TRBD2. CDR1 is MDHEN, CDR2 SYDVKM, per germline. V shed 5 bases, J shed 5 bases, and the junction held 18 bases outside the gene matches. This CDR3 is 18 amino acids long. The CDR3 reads CASSLSFLREERNNEQFF. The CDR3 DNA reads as TGTGCCAGCAGTCTTTCCTTTTTACGGGAGGAGAGAAACAATGAGCAGTTCTTC.

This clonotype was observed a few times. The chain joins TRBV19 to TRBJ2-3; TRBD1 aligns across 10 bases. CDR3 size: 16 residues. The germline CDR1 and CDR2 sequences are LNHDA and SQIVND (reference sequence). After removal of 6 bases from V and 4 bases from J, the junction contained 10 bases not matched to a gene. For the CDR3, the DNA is TGTGCCAGTAGCCTTCCGGGACAGGGGTTTTCAGATACGCAGTATTTT. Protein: CASSLPGQGFSDTQYF.

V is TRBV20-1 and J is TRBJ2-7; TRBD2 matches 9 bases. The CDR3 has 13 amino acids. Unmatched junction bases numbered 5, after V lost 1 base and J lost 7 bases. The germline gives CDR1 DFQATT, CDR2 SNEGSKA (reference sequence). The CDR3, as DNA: TGCAGTGCTAGAGGTATAGCGGGGGATGAGCAGTACTTC. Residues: CSARGIAGDEQYF.

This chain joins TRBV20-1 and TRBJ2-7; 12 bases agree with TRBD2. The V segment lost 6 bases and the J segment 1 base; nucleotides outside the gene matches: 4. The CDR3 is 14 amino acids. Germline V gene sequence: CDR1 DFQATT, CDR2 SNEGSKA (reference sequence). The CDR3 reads CSAQTSGRSYEQYF. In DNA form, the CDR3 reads TGCAGTGCCCAAACTAGCGGGAGGTCCTACGAGCAGTACTTC.

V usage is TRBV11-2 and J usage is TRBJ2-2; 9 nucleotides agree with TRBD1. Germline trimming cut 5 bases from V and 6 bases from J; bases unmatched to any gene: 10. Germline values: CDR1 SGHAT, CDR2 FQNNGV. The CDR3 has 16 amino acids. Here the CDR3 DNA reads TGTGCCAGCAGCACCAGGACAGGGGTCTACCCCGGGGAGCTGTTTTTT. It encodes CASSTRTGVYPGELFF.

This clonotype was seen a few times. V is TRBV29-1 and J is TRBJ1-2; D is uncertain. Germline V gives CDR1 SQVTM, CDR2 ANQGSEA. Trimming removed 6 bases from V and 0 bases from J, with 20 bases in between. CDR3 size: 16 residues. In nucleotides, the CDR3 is TGCAGCGTGCTGATCGGAGGGTACGGAACTAACTATGGCTACACCTTC. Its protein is CSVLIGGYGTNYGYTF. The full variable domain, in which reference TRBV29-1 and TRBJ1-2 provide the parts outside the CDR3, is SAVISQKPSRDICQRGTSLTIQCQVDSQVTMMFWYRQQPGQSLTLIATANQGSEATYESGFVIDKFPISRPNLTFSTLTVSNMSPEDSSIYLCSVLIGGYGTNYGYTFGSGTRLTVV.

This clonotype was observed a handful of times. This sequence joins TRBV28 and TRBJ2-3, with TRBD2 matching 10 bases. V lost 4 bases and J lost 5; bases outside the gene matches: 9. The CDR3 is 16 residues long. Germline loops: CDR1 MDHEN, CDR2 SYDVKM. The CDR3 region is CASSSPSGTSEDTQYF. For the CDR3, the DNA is TGTGCCAGCAGTTCTCCTTCCGGGACTAGCGAAGATACGCAGTATTTT.

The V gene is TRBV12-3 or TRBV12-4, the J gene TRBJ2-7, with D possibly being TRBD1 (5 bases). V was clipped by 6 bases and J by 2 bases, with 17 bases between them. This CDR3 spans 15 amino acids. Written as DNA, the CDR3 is TGTGCCAGCAGCCCTTCAGGGTACCTAGCCTACGAGCAGTACTTC. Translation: CASSPSGYLAYEQYF.

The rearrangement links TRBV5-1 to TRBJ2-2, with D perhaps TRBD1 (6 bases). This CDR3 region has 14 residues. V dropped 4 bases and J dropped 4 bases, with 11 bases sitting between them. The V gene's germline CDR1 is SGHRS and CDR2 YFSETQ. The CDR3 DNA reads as TGCGCCAGCAGCCCCACAGGGTTCACCGGGGAGCTGTTTTTT. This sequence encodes CASSPTGFTGELFF.

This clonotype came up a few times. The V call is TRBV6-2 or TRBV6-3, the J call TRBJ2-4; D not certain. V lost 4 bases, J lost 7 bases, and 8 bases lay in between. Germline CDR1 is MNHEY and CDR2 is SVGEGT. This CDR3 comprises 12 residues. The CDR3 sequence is CASSFGGNIQYF. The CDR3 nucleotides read TGTGCCAGCAGTTTCGGCGGTAACATTCAGTACTTC.

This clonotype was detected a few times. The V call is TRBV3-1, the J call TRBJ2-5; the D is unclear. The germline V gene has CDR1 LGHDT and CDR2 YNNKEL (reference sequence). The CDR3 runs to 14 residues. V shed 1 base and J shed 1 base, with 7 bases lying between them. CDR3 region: CASSQVELQETQYF. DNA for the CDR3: TGTGCCAGCAGCCAAGTTGAGCTCCAAGAGACCCAGTACTTC.

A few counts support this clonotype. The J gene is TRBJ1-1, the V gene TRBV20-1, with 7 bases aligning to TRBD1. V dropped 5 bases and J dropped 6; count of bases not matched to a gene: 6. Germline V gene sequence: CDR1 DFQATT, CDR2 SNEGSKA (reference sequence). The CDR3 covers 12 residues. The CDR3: CSAPGGGAEAFF. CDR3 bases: TGCAGTGCTCCAGGGGGAGGAGCTGAAGCTTTCTTT.

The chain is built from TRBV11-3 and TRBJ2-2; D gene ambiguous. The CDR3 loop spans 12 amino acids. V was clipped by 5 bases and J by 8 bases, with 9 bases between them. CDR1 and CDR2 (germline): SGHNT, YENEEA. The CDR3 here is CASSNVRGELFF. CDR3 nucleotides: TGTGCCAGCAGCAACGTCAGGGGGGAGCTGTTTTTT.

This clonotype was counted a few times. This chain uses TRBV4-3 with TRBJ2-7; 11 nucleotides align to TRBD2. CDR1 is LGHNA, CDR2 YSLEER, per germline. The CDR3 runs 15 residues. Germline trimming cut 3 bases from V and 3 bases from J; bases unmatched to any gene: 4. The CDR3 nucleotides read TGCGCCAGCAGCCATGGGACTAGCGGTGTCTACGAGCAGTACTTC. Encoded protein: CASSHGTSGVYEQYF.

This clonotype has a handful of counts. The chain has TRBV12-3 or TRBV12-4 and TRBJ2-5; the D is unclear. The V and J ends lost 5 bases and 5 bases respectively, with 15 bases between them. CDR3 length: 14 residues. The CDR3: CASSPPAPAETQYF. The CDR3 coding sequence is TGTGCCAGCAGTCCCCCCGCCCCCGCGGAGACCCAGTACTTC.

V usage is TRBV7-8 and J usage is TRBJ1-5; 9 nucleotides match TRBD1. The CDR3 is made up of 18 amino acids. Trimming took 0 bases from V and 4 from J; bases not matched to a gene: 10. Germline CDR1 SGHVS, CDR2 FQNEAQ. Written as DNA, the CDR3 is TGTGCCAGCAGCTTAGCGCTCAGATCGGGACAGGGAAATCAGCCCCAGCATTTT. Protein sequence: CASSLALRSGQGNQPQHF.

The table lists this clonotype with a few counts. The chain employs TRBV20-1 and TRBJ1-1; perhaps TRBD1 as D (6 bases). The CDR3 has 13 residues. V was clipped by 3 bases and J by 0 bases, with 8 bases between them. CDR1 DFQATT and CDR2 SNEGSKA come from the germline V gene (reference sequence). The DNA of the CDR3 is TGCAGTGCTAGGGGGGCTGTGAACACTGAAGCTTTCTTT. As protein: CSARGAVNTEAFF.

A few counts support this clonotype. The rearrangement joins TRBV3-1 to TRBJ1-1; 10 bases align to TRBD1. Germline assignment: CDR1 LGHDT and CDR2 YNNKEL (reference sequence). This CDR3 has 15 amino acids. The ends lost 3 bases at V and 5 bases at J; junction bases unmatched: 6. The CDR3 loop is CASSHGTGQGTEAFF. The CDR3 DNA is TGTGCCAGCAGCCATGGCACGGGACAGGGGACTGAAGCTTTCTTT.

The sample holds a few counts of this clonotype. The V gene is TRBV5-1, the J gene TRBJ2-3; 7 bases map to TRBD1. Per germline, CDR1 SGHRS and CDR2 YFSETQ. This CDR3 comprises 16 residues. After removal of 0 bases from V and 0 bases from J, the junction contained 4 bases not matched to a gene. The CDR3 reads CASSLVGGLSTDTQYF. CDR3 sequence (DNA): TGCGCCAGCAGCTTGGTAGGGGGCCTCAGCACAGATACGCAGTATTTT.

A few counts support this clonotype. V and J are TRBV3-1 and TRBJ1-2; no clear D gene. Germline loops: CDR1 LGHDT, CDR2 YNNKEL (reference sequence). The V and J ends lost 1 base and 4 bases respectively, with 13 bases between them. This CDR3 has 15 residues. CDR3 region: CASSQVVQTRYGYTF. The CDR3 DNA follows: TGTGCCAGCAGCCAAGTTGTCCAGACCCGCTATGGCTACACCTTC.